What follows are 21 T cell receptor beta chains derived from one specimen sequenced in a study of T cell responses to AZD1222 COVID-19 vaccine. Measured with immunoSEQ multiplex PCR; TCRdb has only the in-frame clones, and not every one. The data contain about 140,000 clones, 70% to 90% of them singletons. Sequences were derived from peripheral blood, sampled on day 0 of AZD1222 vaccination. The receptors derive from an adult in good health.

As for this clone: At one boundary the junction diverges from the germline segment, which might be a read error. J is TRBJ2-7 and V is TRBV2; 12 bases align to TRBD1. The CDR3 is 11 residues long. CDR1 SNHLY and CDR2 FYNNEI come from the germline V gene. CDR3 loop: CASSEGDRGPF. The CDR3 nucleotides read TGTGCCAGCAGTGAAGGGGACAGGGGGCCCTTC.

The V call is TRBV28, the J call TRBJ1-4; 7 bases line up with TRBD1. This CDR3 is built from 16 residues. The V segment lost 5 bases and the J segment 7 bases; nucleotides outside the gene matches: 13. Germline loops: CDR1 MDHEN, CDR2 SYDVKM. The CDR3 DNA sequence: TGTGCCAGCAGTAGACCCGAGTTGGACAGGCCTGAAAAACTGTTTTTT. It is translated as CASSRPELDRPEKLFF.

The chain links TRBV27 to TRBJ2-7; maybe TRBD2 (5 bases). Germline V gene data show CDR1 as MNHEY and CDR2 as SMNVEV (reference sequence). Trimming shortened V by 3 bases and J by 1 base, and 10 bases separated the two germline ends. The CDR3 sequence is 14 residues long. CDR3 sequence (DNA): TGTGCCAGCAGTTTTGGGAGAACATCCTACGAGCAGTACTTC. Its protein product is CASSFGRTSYEQYF.

This clone appeared a single time. This chain uses TRBV19 with TRBJ2-1, with D possibly being TRBD2 (5 bases). V was pared by 3 bases and J by 7 bases, with 22 bases between. Germline lookup yields CDR1 LNHDA and CDR2 SQIVND (reference sequence). This CDR3 spans 17 amino acids. This CDR3 is CASSIPGRSPGVNEQFF. The CDR3 nucleotides are TGTGCCAGTAGTATCCCAGGTCGGTCTCCCGGGGTGAATGAGCAGTTCTTC.

This rearrangement joins TRBV5-5 to TRBJ1-4; 9 bases match TRBD1. CDR3 size: 17 residues. Germline values: CDR1 SGHKS, CDR2 YYEKEE (reference sequence). The V and J ends lost 4 bases and 6 bases, in that order; junction bases with no gene match: 13. The CDR3 DNA reads as TGTGCCAGCAGCCCGGTCCCGGGACAGGGTTCGGATGAAAAACTGTTTTTT. It is translated as CASSPVPGQGSDEKLFF. The whole variable domain, remainder taken from reference TRBV5-5 and TRBJ1-4, is DAGVTQSPTHLIKTRGQQVTLRCSPISGHKSVSWYQQVLGQGPQFIFQYYEKEERGRGNFPDRFSARQFPNYSSELNVNALLLGDSALYLCASSPVPGQGSDEKLFFGSGTQLSVL.

This chain uses TRBV6-5 with TRBJ2-1; 9 bases are a match to TRBD1. With V trimmed by 5 bases and J by 6 bases, 8 bases remained unmatched. From germline, CDR1 is MNHEY and CDR2 SVGAGI. The CDR3 contains 15 residues. The CDR3 loop reads CASSHRDRVVNEQFF. In DNA, the CDR3 is TGTGCCAGCAGTCACCGGGACAGGGTGGTCAATGAGCAGTTCTTC.

This chain uses TRBV6-4 with TRBJ2-6; TRBD1 agrees at 9 bases. CDR3 length: 16 amino acids. The junction had 5 bases not matched to a gene; V was cut back by 5 bases and J by 3 bases. Germline V lookup: CDR1 MRHNA, CDR2 SNTAGT. The CDR3 region is CASSPGTGSGANVLTF. The CDR3 DNA sequence: TGTGCCAGCAGTCCCGGGACAGGGAGTGGGGCCAACGTCCTGACTTTC.

This chain uses TRBV5-1 with TRBJ2-1; D could derive from TRBD1 or TRBD2 (5 bases each). Per germline, CDR1 SGHRS and CDR2 YFSETQ. The V end was cut by 1 base, the J end by 1 base, with 15 bases between. There are 17 residues in the CDR3. CDR3 coding DNA: TGCGCCAGCAGCTTGAGCCCCGGGACGGTTTCCTACAATGAGCAGTTCTTC. Translating it yields CASSLSPGTVSYNEQFF.

The rearrangement joins TRBV14 to TRBJ2-5; 8 positions agree with TRBD1. Germline-derived CDR1 and CDR2 are SGHDN and FVKESK. CDR3 length: 17 residues. The V gene end was trimmed by 0 bases and the J gene end by 0 bases; junction bases not matched to a gene: 6. The CDR3 region is CASSQDGQGPYQETQYF. CDR3 nucleotides: TGTGCCAGCAGCCAAGATGGACAGGGCCCTTACCAAGAGACCCAGTACTTC.

The CDR3 DNA is TGCAGCGTTGACGACAATGAGCAGTTCTTC. Translated, it gives CSVDDNEQFF. The V and J genes are TRBV29-1 and TRBJ2-1; D is ambiguous. Trimming stripped 3 bases from V and 5 bases from J, with 2 bases between. CDR1 is SQVTM and CDR2 is ANQGSEA in the germline V gene. The CDR3 is 10 residues long.

The chain employs TRBV28 and TRBJ1-1; D is unclear. The CDR3 runs to 13 residues. V lost 0 bases, J lost 6 bases, and 8 bases lay in between. Germline V gene data show CDR1 as MDHEN and CDR2 as SYDVKM. DNA for the CDR3: TGTGCCAGCAGTTTATGGGCGGAGCCTGAAGCTTTCTTT. Encoded protein: CASSLWAEPEAFF.

The chain employs TRBV2 and TRBJ2-7; D gene unclear. Germline V gives CDR1 SNHLY, CDR2 FYNNEI. CDR3 size: 11 residues. Trimming removed 8 bases at V and 3 bases at J, with 8 bases between. The CDR3 spells CASGKNYEQYF. CDR3 nucleotide sequence: TGTGCCAGCGGCAAGAACTACGAGCAGTACTTC.

This chain connects TRBV29-1 to TRBJ1-1, with unresolved D. Trimming shortened V by 3 bases and J by 0 bases, and 8 bases separated the two germline ends. Germline V lookup: CDR1 SQVTM, CDR2 ANQGSEA. The CDR3 consists of 13 residues. CDR3 nucleotides: TGCAGCGTTGAGCGGCTAATGAACACTGAAGCTTTCTTT. Translation gives CSVERLMNTEAFF.

The V gene is TRBV30, the J gene TRBJ1-6, with a possible D match to TRBD1 (5 bases). CDR3 length equals 16 residues. V lost 1 base to trimming and J lost 3 bases, with 13 bases between them. Germline V gene sequence: CDR1 GTSNPN, CDR2 SVGIG (reference sequence). The CDR3 protein is CAWSASRAYYNSPLHF. The CDR3 DNA is TGTGCCTGGAGTGCATCCAGGGCGTACTATAATTCACCCCTCCACTTT.

The CDR3 bases are TGTGCCAGCAGTGAAGGGGTTAACAGCAATCAGCCCCAGCATTTT. Protein sequence: CASSEGVNSNQPQHF. V and J are TRBV2 and TRBJ1-5; D gene uncertain. The CDR3 sequence is 15 residues long. V shed 1 base and J shed 1 base, with 8 bases lying between them. From germline, CDR1 is SNHLY and CDR2 FYNNEI.

The chain is built from TRBV9 and TRBJ2-3, with D possibly being TRBD1 or TRBD2 (5 bases each). Trimming shortened V by 3 bases and J by 1 base, and 12 bases separated the two germline ends. The CDR3 has 15 amino acids. Germline loops: CDR1 SGDLS, CDR2 YYNGEE. The CDR3 here is CASSAGRRGTDTQYF. Here the CDR3 DNA reads TGTGCCAGCAGCGCGGGACGGCGCGGCACAGATACGCAGTATTTT.

The chain carries TRBV6-5 and TRBJ1-5; D perhaps matches TRBD1 (6 bases). Looked up from germline, CDR1 is MNHEY and CDR2 is SVGAGI. The length of the CDR3 is 14 residues. Trimming stripped 10 bases from V and 7 bases from J, with 20 bases between. In DNA, the CDR3 is TGTGCCACCAAACCTGGGGGGGCGGGACAGCCCCAGCATTTT. Translation: CATKPGGAGQPQHF.

V is TRBV20-1 and J is TRBJ2-7, with D uncertain. Germline loops: CDR1 DFQATT, CDR2 SNEGSKA (reference sequence). Trimming removed 5 bases from V and 5 bases from J, with 10 bases in between. This CDR3 is built from 11 residues. The CDR3 DNA is TGCAGTGCTTCCCCGCTCCACGAGCAGTACTTC. Translating gives CSASPLHEQYF.

The CDR3 DNA follows: TGTGCCAGCAGCCCCCAGGGACGGAGGAACACCGGGGAGCTGTTTTTT. It is translated as CASSPQGRRNTGELFF. The chain joins TRBV14 to TRBJ2-2; TRBD1 or TRBD2 may be the D gene (5 bases each). Trimming cost V 4 bases and J 1 base, with 13 bases left between them. From germline, CDR1 is SGHDN and CDR2 FVKESK. The CDR3 loop spans 16 amino acids.

This clone was observed a few times. The rearrangement joins TRBV12-5 to TRBJ1-1, with a weak D call TRBD1 (5 bases). The CDR3 extends over 17 amino acids. Germline V gene sequence: CDR1 LGHNT, CDR2 FRNRAP. V gave up 2 bases and J gave up 1 base, with 17 bases separating them. CDR3 in DNA: TGTGCTAGTGGTTTGAACACCCCCCGGGACGGGAACACTGAAGCTTTCTTT. Protein product: CASGLNTPRDGNTEAFF.

V is TRBV6-1 and J is TRBJ1-1, with no clear D. This CDR3 has 14 amino acids. Looked up from germline, CDR1 is MNHNS and CDR2 is SASEGT. Trimming took 2 bases from V and 3 from J, leaving 10 bases between them. This CDR3 reads CASSERMRYTEAFF. CDR3 DNA: TGTGCCAGCAGTGAAAGGATGAGGTACACTGAAGCTTTCTTT.